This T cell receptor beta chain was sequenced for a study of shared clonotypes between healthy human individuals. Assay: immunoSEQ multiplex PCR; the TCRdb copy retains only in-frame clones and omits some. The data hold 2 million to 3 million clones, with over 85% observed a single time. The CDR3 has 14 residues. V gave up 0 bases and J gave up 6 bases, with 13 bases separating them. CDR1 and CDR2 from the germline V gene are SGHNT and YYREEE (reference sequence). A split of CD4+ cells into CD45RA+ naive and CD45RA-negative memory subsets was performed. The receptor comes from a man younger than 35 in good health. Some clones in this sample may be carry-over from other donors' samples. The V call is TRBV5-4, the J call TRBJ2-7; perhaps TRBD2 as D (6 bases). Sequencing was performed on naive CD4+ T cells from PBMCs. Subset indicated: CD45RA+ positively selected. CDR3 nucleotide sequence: TGTGCCAGCAGCTTGGGGGTCGCGGGAAGCGAGCAGTACTTC. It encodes CASSLGVAGSEQYF.